This TCR beta chain was profiled in a study of blood T cells in healthy people across ages. Overall study findings and caveats: TCR beta diversity, measured per million T cells, fell in a roughly linear way with age.

Concerning this clonotype: The antigen is undetermined.

The germline V gene has CDR1 MNHNS and CDR2 SASEGT. V dropped 7 bases and J dropped 1; count of bases not matched to a gene: 4. This CDR3 has 15 amino acids. Then a second PCR, running roughly 7 to 11 cycles, was carried out with a sample-barcoded 5' primer and a J-beta primer mix. One entry per CDR3 protein, called by TCRdb with MiXCR from the 5' RACE reads. The table includes some 900,000 distinct CDR3 sequences, around 46% detected once. PBMCs were isolated at a quantity of at least 7 million per sample. This chain uses TRBV6-1 with TRBJ2-3; TRBD2 matches at 11 bases. Sequenced material: blood. The origin of this receptor is a man aged 30 to 39 in good health. The CDR3 loop reads CASKQLAGGTDTQYF. In DNA form, the CDR3 reads TGTGCCAGCAAGCAACTAGCGGGGGGCACAGATACGCAGTATTTT.